Shown below are 18 T cell receptor beta chains from a single sample sequenced in a study of patients and donors after allogeneic stem cell transplantation. TCRdb reprocessed the RT-PCR reads with MiXCR, giving one entry per CDR3 protein. The sample has approximately 160,000 distinct CDR3 sequences; roughly 30% are singletons. What was sequenced was blood, either unsorted or a sorted T cell fraction (not recorded which). Receptor source: a human donor who was either an allogeneic HSCT recipient or a stem cell or donor lymphocyte infusion donor (not recorded which). It is not recorded whose cells these are; they may come from a transplant donor.

This chain links TRBV28 with TRBJ1-2; D is unclear. Trimming shortened V by 2 bases and J by 6 bases, and 1 base separated the two germline ends. This CDR3 is 10 amino acids long. Germline loops: CDR1 MDHEN, CDR2 SYDVKM. The CDR3 loop reads CASSLNGYTF. In DNA, the CDR3 is TGTGCCAGCAGTTTAAATGGCTACACCTTC.

The gene calls are TRBV6-2 or TRBV6-3 and TRBJ2-1; the D is unclear. The CDR3 length is 14 residues. CDR1 is MNHEY, CDR2 SVGEGT, per germline. The germline V and J ends were trimmed by 2 bases and 9 bases, with 14 bases remaining between them. For the CDR3, the DNA is TGTGCCAGCAGTTACCGGAGAGGTTTCGCTGAGCAGTTCTTC. This gives the protein CASSYRRGFAEQFF.

This chain links TRBV4-2 with TRBJ2-3; 10 nucleotides match TRBD2. V trimming: 1 base; J trimming: 7 bases; junction bases outside the gene matches: 5. This CDR3 comprises 15 residues. Per the germline V gene, CDR1 is LGHNA and CDR2 is YNFKEQ. Here the CDR3 reads CASSQGTSGANTQYF. DNA of the CDR3: TGTGCCAGCAGCCAAGGGACTAGCGGTGCAAATACGCAGTATTTT.

This clonotype has a single count. This sequence joins TRBV29-1 and TRBJ2-7; D gene unclear. The germline gives CDR1 SQVTM, CDR2 ANQGSEA. This CDR3 spans 13 amino acids. V was shortened by 5 bases and J by 3 bases, with 14 bases between the two germline ends. This CDR3 is CSVLGIVGYEQYF. The CDR3 DNA reads TGCAGCGTTCTAGGGATCGTGGGCTACGAGCAGTACTTC.

This clonotype was found a few times. J is TRBJ2-7 and V is TRBV13; possibly TRBD2 for D (6 bases). CDR3 length: 15 residues. The germline gives CDR1 PRHDT, CDR2 FYEKMQ (reference sequence). Trimming removed 3 bases at V and 0 bases at J, with 12 bases between. The CDR3 region is CASSFGTSNSYEQYF. The DNA for the CDR3 is TGTGCCAGCAGCTTTGGGACTTCTAACTCCTACGAGCAGTACTTC.

The chain recombines TRBV25-1 with TRBJ1-1; 7 bases are a match to TRBD1. Germline CDR1 MGHDK, CDR2 SYGVNS. The junction had 11 bases not matched to a gene; V was cut back by 6 bases and J by 1 base. This CDR3 comprises 16 residues. DNA for the CDR3: TGTGCCAGCAGCGACAATTGGGACAGACCGAACACTGAAGCTTTCTTT. Protein: CASSDNWDRPNTEAFF.

The chain combines TRBV18 with TRBJ1-2, with a possible D match to TRBD1 (6 bases). V lost 4 bases and J lost 5, with 17 bases in between. This CDR3 is 15 amino acids long. Germline V gene lookup returns CDR1 KGHSH and CDR2 LQKENI. CDR3 DNA: TGTGCCAGCTCACTGGACAGCGCCGGCGGGTATGGCTACACCTTC. Translated: CASSLDSAGGYGYTF.

This clonotype was counted only a few times. The rearrangement links TRBV20-1 to TRBJ1-5; no clear D gene. Germline V lookup: CDR1 DFQATT, CDR2 SNEGSKA (reference sequence). CDR3 length: 16 residues. V lost 5 bases to trimming and J lost 2 bases, with 19 bases between them. The CDR3 protein is CSAVLIRRGGNQPQHF. The CDR3, as DNA: TGCAGTGCTGTCCTGATTCGCCGCGGTGGCAATCAGCCCCAGCATTTT.

The V call is TRBV2, the J call TRBJ2-7; 11 bases map to TRBD2. Trimming cost V 9 bases and J 3 bases; bases outside gene matches: 4. The CDR3 is made up of 13 amino acids. CDR1 is SNHLY, CDR2 FYNNEI, per germline. The CDR3 coding sequence is TGTGCCAGTGGGGGACTAGCGGTCTACGAGCAGTACTTC. As protein: CASGGLAVYEQYF.

This clonotype appeared a few times. The genes are TRBV12-3 or TRBV12-4 and TRBJ2-7; D is unclear. V was trimmed by 2 bases and J by 0 bases, leaving 11 bases between them. CDR3 length equals 15 residues. In DNA, the CDR3 is TGTGCCAGCAGTTTATCTCCAGGCTACTCCTACGAGCAGTACTTC. Amino acids: CASSLSPGYSYEQYF.

The chain combines TRBV5-1 with TRBJ1-5, with 7 nucleotides matching TRBD1. From germline, CDR1 is SGHRS and CDR2 YFSETQ. Trimming removed 4 bases from V and 4 bases from J; junction bases left unmatched: 8. The CDR3 is made up of 15 amino acids. For the CDR3, the DNA is TGCGCCAGCAGCCTACAGGGGATGGGAAATCAGCCCCAGCATTTT. Amino acids: CASSLQGMGNQPQHF.

The V and J genes are TRBV28 and TRBJ2-1; 7 bases agree with TRBD2. Trimming at V came to 3 bases and at J to 5 bases, leaving 7 bases not matched to a gene. Germline V gives CDR1 MDHEN, CDR2 SYDVKM. The CDR3 runs to 15 residues. As DNA, the CDR3 is TGTGCCAGCAGTTTCACCGGACGGGGGGACAATGAGCAGTTCTTC. Translation gives CASSFTGRGDNEQFF.

This clonotype was seen a handful of times. The chain combines TRBV29-1 with TRBJ2-2, with D perhaps being TRBD1 or TRBD2 (6 bases each). CDR3 length: 13 residues. Trimming stripped 5 bases from V and 6 bases from J, with 13 bases between. Per germline, CDR1 SQVTM and CDR2 ANQGSEA. CDR3: CSVWGAQAGELFF. Here the CDR3 DNA reads TGCAGCGTTTGGGGGGCGCAGGCCGGGGAGCTGTTTTTT.

This sequence joins TRBV28 and TRBJ2-4; no clear D gene. The V end lost 2 bases, the J end lost 9 bases, and 11 bases lay between the germline ends. The CDR3 consists of 13 residues. Germline-derived CDR1 and CDR2 are MDHEN and SYDVKM. In DNA form, the CDR3 reads TGTGCCAGCAGTTTAATCCTTCTCGGCATTCAGTACTTC. Its translation is CASSLILLGIQYF. The full variable domain, its missing parts supplied by reference TRBV28 and TRBJ2-4, is DVKVTQSSRYLVKRTGEKVFLECVQDMDHENMFWYRQDPGLGLRLIYFSYDVKMKEKGDIPEGYSVSREKKERFSLILESASTNQTSMYLCASSLILLGIQYFGAGTRLSVL.

This clonotype was found a few times. This rearrangement joins TRBV4-1 to TRBJ2-2; 11 nucleotides agree with TRBD2. V shed 1 base and J 4 bases; nucleotides not matched to a gene: 2. CDR3 size: 16 residues. Germline CDR1 and CDR2: MGHRA and YSYEKL. The CDR3 region is CASSQGLAGPTGELFF. CDR3 DNA: TGCGCCAGCAGCCAAGGACTAGCGGGACCCACCGGGGAGCTGTTTTTT.

In its sample, this clonotype was seen a few times. This sequence joins TRBV7-2 and TRBJ1-1; D gene unclear. This CDR3 is 14 amino acids long. Germline CDR1 SGHTA, CDR2 FQGNSA. V lost 1 base and J 4 bases, leaving 10 bases between the germline ends. In nucleotides, the CDR3 is TGTGCCAGCAGCTTAGGTCCCAAGGGCACTGAAGCTTTCTTT. Its protein is CASSLGPKGTEAFF. Full variable domain (remainder filled in from reference TRBV7-2 and TRBJ1-1): GAGVSQSPSNKVTEKGKDVELRCDPISGHTALYWYRQSLGQGLEFLIYFQGNSAPDKSGLPSDRFSAERTGGSVSTLTIQRTQQEDSAVYLCASSLGPKGTEAFFGQGTRLTVV.

The chain uses TRBV25-1 and TRBJ2-7; 8 bases line up with TRBD2. The CDR3 has 15 amino acids. Germline CDR1 MGHDK, CDR2 SYGVNS. After removal of 3 bases from V and 2 bases from J, the junction contained 6 bases not matched to a gene. CDR3: CASSDLLAGPYEQYF. In nucleotides, the CDR3 is TGTGCCAGCAGTGACTTGCTAGCGGGTCCCTACGAGCAGTACTTC.

The chain links TRBV15 to TRBJ2-1; 10 bases line up with TRBD2. This CDR3 has 17 residues. Germline CDR1 and CDR2: LNHNV and YYDKDF (reference sequence). V lost 4 bases, J lost 0 bases, and 6 bases stayed unmatched. CDR3 nucleotides: TGTGCCACCAGCATCCGGACTAGCGGCAGCTCCTACAATGAGCAGTTCTTC. It is translated as CATSIRTSGSSYNEQFF.